The sequence of this TCR beta chain was determined in a study of blood T cell repertoires in COVID-19. Study overall: PBMCs, B-cell-depleted T cells, or T cells provided the cDNA or gDNA that made up the material.

Some clones are missing from TCRdb's copy, which holds only in-frame ones; the method was immunoSEQ multiplex PCR. The sample lists about 150,000 clones, 70% to 90% seen once, with around 8% in the top ten. The CDR3 totals 13 residues. Looked up from germline, CDR1 is MDHEN and CDR2 is SYDVKM. Trimming pared 10 bases from V and 0 bases from J, leaving 10 bases between. V usage is TRBV28 and J usage is TRBJ1-5; TRBD1 is a possible D gene (6 bases). This sequence originates from an older woman with COVID-19, enrolled during active disease. Material: peripheral blood. The CDR3 region has the DNA TGTGCCACTAGAGGGGGTAGCAATCAGCCCCAGCATTTT. Its translation: CATRGGSNQPQHF.